Listed here is a single T cell receptor (beta chain). The method was immunoSEQ multiplex PCR; TCRdb's version includes in-frame clones alone and lacks a portion of them. The sample consists of around 200,000 clones, 88% of them appearing once. There are 12 residues in the CDR3. CDR1 DFQATT and CDR2 SNEGSKA come from the germline V gene (reference sequence). The germline V and J ends were trimmed by 3 bases and 2 bases, with 7 bases remaining between them. The data belong to a study of T cell responses to AZD1222 COVID-19 vaccine. The material was peripheral blood, obtained 28 days after the second AZD1222 dose. V gene TRBV20-1 combines with J gene TRBJ2-5; no definite D call. This clonotype originated in an adult who received the AZD1222 COVID-19 vaccine. CDR3 coding DNA: TGCAGTGCTAGTCCGGGTCAAGAGACCCAGTACTTC. Translating gives CSASPGQETQYF.